The entry below describes one T cell receptor (beta chain). Assay: immunoSEQ multiplex PCR; the TCRdb copy retains only in-frame clones and omits some. The profile covers about 80,000 clones, with about nine tenths appearing a single time and about 0.25% taken by the ten largest. The germline V gene encodes CDR1 MDHEN and CDR2 SYDVKM. There are 15 residues in the CDR3. V gave up 3 bases and J gave up 1 base, with 10 bases separating them. This entry comes from a study of OX40 agonist ivuxolimab in advanced cancers. Study-level information: Partial responses were achieved by three patients: one hepatocellular carcinoma, two cutaneous melanoma.

This receptor was identified in an adult with an advanced solid tumor such as melanoma, head and neck, liver or kidney cancer. The sequencing here drew on CD4+ or CD8+ T cells sorted from blood, taken in a trial of the OX40 agonist ivuxolimab. This chain joins TRBV28 and TRBJ1-5, with D perhaps matching TRBD1 (5 bases). Here the CDR3 DNA reads TGTGCCAGCAGTTTTTGGGGGGACAGCAATCAGCCCCAGCATTTT. Translated: CASSFWGDSNQPQHF.